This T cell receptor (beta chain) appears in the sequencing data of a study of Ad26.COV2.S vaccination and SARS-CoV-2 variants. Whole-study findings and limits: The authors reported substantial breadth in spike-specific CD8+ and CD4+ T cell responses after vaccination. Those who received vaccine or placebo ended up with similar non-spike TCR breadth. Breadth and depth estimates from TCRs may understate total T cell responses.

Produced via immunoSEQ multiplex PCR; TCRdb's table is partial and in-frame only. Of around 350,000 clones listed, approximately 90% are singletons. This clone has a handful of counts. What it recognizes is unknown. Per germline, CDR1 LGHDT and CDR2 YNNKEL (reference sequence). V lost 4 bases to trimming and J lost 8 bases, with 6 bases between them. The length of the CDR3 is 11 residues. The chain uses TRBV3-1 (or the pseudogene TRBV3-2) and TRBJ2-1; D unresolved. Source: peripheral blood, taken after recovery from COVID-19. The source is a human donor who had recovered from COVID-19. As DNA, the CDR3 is TGTGCCAGCAGCCGTAACGATGAGCAGTTCTTC. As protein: CASSRNDEQFF.